The 7 T cell receptor beta chains below come from one sample, sequenced in a study of T cell repertoires in cytomegalovirus infection. TCRdb reprocessed the reads with MiXCR, giving one entry per CDR3 protein. This table has hundreds of thousands of distinct CDR3 sequences, around a third appearing once. No antigens are known for them. Specimen: cultured PBMCs, collected from culture after CMV antigen stimulation. The receptors stem from a human donor in good health (CMV status not recorded). Some clones in this sample may be carry-over from other donors' samples.

The chain employs TRBV3-1 and TRBJ1-1; D perhaps matches TRBD1 (5 bases). CDR3 length equals 13 residues. Trimming stripped 4 bases from V and 7 bases from J, with 13 bases between. Germline V gene data show CDR1 as LGHDT and CDR2 as YNNKEL (reference sequence). The CDR3 sequence: CASSLPEGHEAFF. CDR3 DNA sequence: TGTGCCAGCAGCCTACCAGAGGGGCATGAAGCTTTCTTT.

V gene TRBV7-9 combines with J gene TRBJ2-1, with 13 nucleotides matching TRBD2. This CDR3 is 18 amino acids long. Looked up from germline, CDR1 is SEHNR and CDR2 is FQNEAQ (reference sequence). J lost 4 bases, V lost 6 bases, and 12 bases had no gene match. DNA for the CDR3: TGTGCCAGCAGTCCCCCAGGACTAGCGGGAGAGGGTTACAATGAGCAGTTCTTC. Translating it yields CASSPPGLAGEGYNEQFF.

This chain links TRBV7-2 with TRBJ2-1; 11 bases are shared with TRBD2. With V trimmed by 5 bases and J by 6 bases, 6 bases remained unmatched. CDR1 is SGHTA and CDR2 is FQGNSA in the germline V gene. CDR3 size: 15 residues. The CDR3 DNA reads as TGTGCCAGCAGCCATCCCGGGACTAGCGGCAATGAGCAGTTCTTC. Protein sequence: CASSHPGTSGNEQFF.

This clonotype appeared a few times. CDR3 nucleotide sequence: TGTGCCAGCAGCTTACTGGCGATTAGCGGGAGGCTCAGCTCCTACGAGCAGTACTTC. This gives the protein CASSLLAISGRLSSYEQYF. The V gene is TRBV11-2, the J gene TRBJ2-7; TRBD2 matches 10 bases. CDR1 and CDR2 (germline): SGHAT, FQNNGV. V lost 2 bases to trimming and J lost 0 bases; unmatched junction nucleotides: 13. This CDR3 has 19 amino acids. Looking up the rest from reference TRBV11-2 and TRBJ2-7 gives the full variable domain: EAGVAQSPRYKIIEKRQSVAFWCNPISGHATLYWYQQILGQGPKLLIQFQNNGVVDDSQLPKDRFSAERLKGVDSTLKIQPAKLEDSAVYLCASSLLAISGRLSSYEQYFGPGTRLTVT.

A few counts support this clonotype. V is TRBV7-2 and J is TRBJ1-3, with TRBD1 matching 9 bases. Trimming at V came to 6 bases and at J to 3 bases, leaving 3 bases not matched to a gene. This CDR3 region has 14 residues. Germline assignment: CDR1 SGHTA and CDR2 FQGNSA. The CDR3 DNA sequence: TGTGCCAGCAGGGGACAGGGTGGTGGAAACACCATATATTTT. Translating it yields CASRGQGGGNTIYF.

This clonotype showed up just a few times. The chain joins TRBV7-6 to TRBJ1-5; D remains ambiguous. Deletions cut 5 bases from V and 7 bases from J, with 15 bases between. Germline V CDR1 and CDR2: SGHVS, FNYEAQ. The CDR3 is 14 amino acids. The chain's CDR3 is CASSLSYTDQPQHF. In DNA, the CDR3 is TGTGCCAGCAGCCTTTCCTATACCGACCAGCCCCAGCATTTT. The entire variable domain, with the rest obtained from reference TRBV7-6 and TRBJ1-5, is as follows: GAGVSQSPRYKVTKRGQDVALRCDPISGHVSLYWYRQALGQGPEFLTYFNYEAQQDKSGLPNDRFSAERPEGSISTLTIQRTEQRDSAMYRCASSLSYTDQPQHFGDGTRLSIL.

V gene TRBV5-1 combines with J gene TRBJ1-2; D is uncertain. Germline-derived CDR1 and CDR2 are SGHRS and YFSETQ. The CDR3 totals 14 residues. Between the trimmed V and J ends, which lost 4 bases and 0 bases, there was a span of 10 bases. Here the CDR3 reads CASSTGAANYGYTF. The CDR3 coding sequence is TGCGCCAGCAGCACCGGAGCTGCTAACTATGGCTACACCTTC.